The 20 T cell receptor beta chains given below trace back to one sample, sequenced in a study of Ad26.COV2.S vaccination and SARS-CoV-2 variants. The treatment was: some 20 received Ad26.COV2.S at low or high dose, single or two shots; several received placebo; per-sample allocation not given. Day 63 after the first injection of vaccine or placebo was the sampling time. Produced via immunoSEQ multiplex PCR; TCRdb's table is partial and in-frame only. The profile shows more than 350,000 clones, roughly 90% of them singletons. Here the sequenced sample was peripheral blood, taken in a trial of Ad26.COV2.S vaccine versus placebo. The source is a person aged 18-60 years who received the Ad26.COV2.S COVID-19 vaccine or a placebo.

The rearrangement links TRBV7-8 to TRBJ1-5; D is perhaps TRBD1 (5 bases). Germline assignment: CDR1 SGHVS and CDR2 FQNEAQ. V was trimmed by 1 base and J by 3 bases, leaving 16 bases between them. The length of the CDR3 is 17 residues. CDR3 in amino acids: CASSLGQGRIVNQPQHF. CDR3 DNA sequence: TGTGCCAGCAGCTTAGGGCAGGGACGGATTGTCAATCAGCCCCAGCATTTT. Full variable domain (missing parts from reference TRBV7-8 and TRBJ1-5): GAGVSQSPRYKVAKRGQDVALRCDPISGHVSLFWYQQALGQGPEFLTYFQNEAQLDKSGLPSDRFFAERPEGSVSTLKIQRTQQEDSAVYLCASSLGQGRIVNQPQHFGDGTRLSIL.

The rearrangement joins TRBV7-8 to TRBJ1-5; possible D gene TRBD1, 6 bases. The CDR3 loop spans 13 amino acids. The germline V and J ends were trimmed by 3 bases and 7 bases, with 10 bases remaining between them. Germline V gene sequence: CDR1 SGHVS, CDR2 FQNEAQ. CDR3 region: CASSFGGWQPQHF. The CDR3 nucleotides read TGTGCCAGCAGCTTTGGGGGCTGGCAGCCCCAGCATTTT.

As DNA, the CDR3 is TGTGCCAGCAGCGGGACTAGCGTATGGGAGACCCAGTACTTC. Translating gives CASSGTSVWETQYF. J is TRBJ2-5 and V is TRBV6-2 or TRBV6-3, with TRBD2 matching 10 bases. The CDR3 runs to 14 residues. In germline, CDR1 is MNHEY, CDR2 SVGEGT. V lost 6 bases, J lost 5 bases, and 6 bases stayed unmatched.

This rearrangement joins TRBV4-3 to TRBJ2-3, with D tentatively TRBD2 (5 bases). Germline-derived CDR1 and CDR2 are LGHNA and YSLEER. The CDR3 runs to 16 residues. V lost 1 base, J lost 1 base, and 12 bases lay in between. CDR3 sequence reads: CASSQAEGRGTDTQYF. The CDR3 DNA reads as TGCGCCAGCAGCCAAGCCGAGGGCCGCGGCACAGATACGCAGTATTTT.

This clone appeared a single time. The chain carries TRBV15 and TRBJ2-5, with 10 bases fitting TRBD1. This CDR3 contains 15 residues. V shed 5 bases and J 7 bases; nucleotides not matched to a gene: 10. Germline CDR1 reads LNHNV; CDR2 reads YYDKDF (reference sequence). CDR3: CATSGQGDGDWTQYF. CDR3 bases: TGTGCCACCAGCGGACAGGGGGATGGGGATTGGACCCAGTACTTC.

The genes are TRBV6-2 or TRBV6-3 and TRBJ2-4; a weak D match, TRBD1 (7 bases). Germline-derived CDR1 and CDR2 are MNHEY and SVGEGT. V was shortened by 5 bases and J by 5 bases, with 19 bases between the two germline ends. CDR3 length equals 16 residues. CDR3 nucleotides: TGTGCCAGCAGTCTCAGGGGGGTGAAGCGAGAAAACATTCAGTACTTC. Its translation: CASSLRGVKRENIQYF.

This chain uses TRBV27 with TRBJ2-1, with D perhaps matching TRBD2 (6 bases). CDR1 and CDR2 from the germline V gene are MNHEY and SMNVEV (reference sequence). The CDR3 spans 15 residues. Trimming shortened V by 2 bases and J by 0 bases, and 8 bases separated the two germline ends. As DNA, the CDR3 is TGTGCCAGCAGTTTAGACGGGAGCTCCTACAATGAGCAGTTCTTC. Protein product: CASSLDGSSYNEQFF.

J is TRBJ2-3 and V is TRBV28; 16 bases are shared with TRBD2. The CDR3 consists of 20 residues. Germline CDR1 MDHEN, CDR2 SYDVKM. V lost 0 bases to trimming and J lost 1 base; unmatched junction nucleotides: 7. The CDR3 bases are TGTGCCAGCAGTTTATGGGGGGGACTAGCGGGAGGGCCCGGCACAGATACGCAGTATTTT. Residues: CASSLWGGLAGGPGTDTQYF.

This chain connects TRBV6-2 or TRBV6-3 to TRBJ2-5, with 8 bases aligning to TRBD2. There are 16 residues in the CDR3. In germline, CDR1 is MNHEY, CDR2 SVGEGT. V lost 0 bases, J lost 4 bases, and 7 bases stayed unmatched. CDR3 protein: CASSYSIGRAPETQYF. For the CDR3, the DNA is TGTGCCAGCAGTTACTCGATCGGGAGGGCCCCAGAGACCCAGTACTTC.

This chain connects TRBV18 to TRBJ2-1; 8 positions match TRBD2. The CDR3 extends over 14 amino acids. Germline V lookup: CDR1 KGHSH, CDR2 LQKENI. The J segment lost 7 bases and the V segment lost 4 bases, leaving 6 bases of the junction unmatched. The CDR3 spells CASSQRGTSNEQFF. The CDR3 nucleotides read TGTGCCAGCTCACAACGCGGGACTAGTAATGAGCAGTTCTTC.

This clone came up once. Its ends do not fully match the called genes, so a read error is possible. This sample also contains other DNA sequences that code for the same CDR3. This rearrangement joins TRBV30 to TRBJ1-2; TRBD1 matches at 8 bases. This CDR3 has 11 residues. Germline-derived CDR1 and CDR2 are GTSNPN and SVGIG (reference sequence). The CDR3 region is CAWSPGGGYTF. In nucleotides, the CDR3 is TGCGCCTGGAGTCCAGGGGGCGGCTACACCTTC.

The chain couples TRBV7-2 to TRBJ2-7; D remains ambiguous. This CDR3 has 17 residues. CDR1 is SGHTA, CDR2 FQGNSA, per germline. The germline V and J ends were trimmed by 5 bases and 1 base, with 21 bases remaining between them. The CDR3 protein is CASSPGPDGYSSYEQYF. The CDR3 DNA follows: TGTGCCAGCAGCCCCGGGCCTGACGGATACTCGTCCTACGAGCAGTACTTC.

This clone was observed a few times. The genes are TRBV19 and TRBJ1-5; D gene ambiguous. This CDR3 has 15 residues. Trimming shortened V by 3 bases and J by 0 bases, and 9 bases separated the two germline ends. Germline CDR1 is LNHDA and CDR2 is SQIVND (reference sequence). This chain's CDR3 is CASSIGVYSNQPQHF. CDR3 DNA: TGTGCCAGTAGTATTGGAGTTTATAGCAATCAGCCCCAGCATTTT.

The genes are TRBV7-2 and TRBJ2-5; no clear D. The CDR3 extends over 14 amino acids. The V end was cut by 0 bases, the J end by 1 base, with 6 bases between. Germline CDR1 and CDR2: SGHTA and FQGNSA. The CDR3 DNA is TGTGCCAGCAGCTTAGCAAGGGCCCAAGAGACCCAGTACTTC. Protein sequence: CASSLARAQETQYF.

The V gene is TRBV6-6, the J gene TRBJ2-7; a weak D match, TRBD1 (5 bases). Germline CDR1 reads MNHNY; CDR2 reads SVGAGI (reference sequence). The length of the CDR3 is 15 residues. The CDR3 region is CASNEVARERDEQYF. In DNA form, the CDR3 reads TGTGCGTCAAACGAGGTGGCCAGGGAAAGGGACGAGCAGTACTTC.

This chain connects TRBV11-2 to TRBJ1-1; D gene ambiguous. The germline V and J ends were trimmed by 5 bases and 1 base, with 11 bases remaining between them. The CDR3 is 14 residues long. The germline gives CDR1 SGHAT, CDR2 FQNNGV. The CDR3 region has the DNA TGTGCCAGCAGCCGATCCAGTGGGAACACTGAAGCTTTCTTT. Translating gives CASSRSSGNTEAFF. Drawing the rest from reference TRBV11-2 and TRBJ1-1, the complete variable domain is EAGVAQSPRYKIIEKRQSVAFWCNPISGHATLYWYQQILGQGPKLLIQFQNNGVVDDSQLPKDRFSAERLKGVDSTLKIQPAKLEDSAVYLCASSRSSGNTEAFFGQGTRLTVV.

V and J are TRBV28 and TRBJ2-7, with TRBD2 as a possible D gene (6 bases). Trimming removed 5 bases at V and 9 bases at J, with 20 bases between. Germline V gene lookup returns CDR1 MDHEN and CDR2 SYDVKM. The CDR3 runs to 14 residues. CDR3 nucleotide sequence: TGTGCCAGCAGTCCACCGGGAGAAGTCGGTCGGCAGTACTTC. It yields the protein CASSPPGEVGRQYF.

The chain links TRBV19 to TRBJ1-1; unclear D gene. The CDR3 covers 10 residues. Germline V CDR1 and CDR2: LNHDA, SQIVND (reference sequence). With 10 bases removed from V and 2 bases from J, the gap between germline ends came to 5 bases. The CDR3 DNA reads TGTGCCACCCGAAACACTGAAGCTTTCTTT. Amino acids: CATRNTEAFF.

The chain employs TRBV10-3 and TRBJ2-7, with D possibly being TRBD1 (5 bases). V lost 3 bases, J lost 2 bases, and 8 bases lay in between. CDR3 length: 13 amino acids. Germline V gene sequence: CDR1 ENHRY, CDR2 SYGVKD. The CDR3 here is CAISEQAAYEQYF. Written as DNA, the CDR3 is TGTGCCATCAGTGAACAGGCCGCCTACGAGCAGTACTTC.

This clone was seen only once. This chain links TRBV6-4 with TRBJ2-1; D perhaps matches TRBD2 (5 bases). Looked up from germline, CDR1 is MRHNA and CDR2 is SNTAGT. The CDR3 is 15 amino acids. Between the trimmed V and J ends, which lost 3 bases and 6 bases, there was a span of 15 bases. CDR3 amino acids: CASSDPSSPSNEQFF. CDR3 nucleotide sequence: TGTGCCAGCAGTGATCCTAGCAGCCCCAGCAATGAGCAGTTCTTC.